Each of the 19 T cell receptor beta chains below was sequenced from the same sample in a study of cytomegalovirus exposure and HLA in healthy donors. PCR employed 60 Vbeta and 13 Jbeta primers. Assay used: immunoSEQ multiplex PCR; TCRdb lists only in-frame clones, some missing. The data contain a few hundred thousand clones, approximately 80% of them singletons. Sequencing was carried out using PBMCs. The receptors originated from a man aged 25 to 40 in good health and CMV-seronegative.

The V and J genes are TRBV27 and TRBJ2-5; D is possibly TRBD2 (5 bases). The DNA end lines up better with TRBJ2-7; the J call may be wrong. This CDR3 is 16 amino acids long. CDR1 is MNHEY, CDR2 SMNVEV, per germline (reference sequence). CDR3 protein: CASSSPRGSPPYEQYF. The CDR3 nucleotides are TGTGCCAGCAGTTCCCCCCGCGGGTCTCCGCCCTACGAGCAGTACTTC.

The CDR3 loop reads CASRTSATGELFF. CDR3 DNA sequence: TGTGCCAGTAGAACTAGCGCCACCGGGGAGCTGTTTTTT. The rearrangement links TRBV19 to TRBJ2-2, with TRBD2 identical over 7 bases. The trim removed 6 bases at V and 4 bases at J, leaving 2 bases unmatched. The V gene's germline CDR1 is LNHDA and CDR2 SQIVND (reference sequence). This CDR3 region has 13 residues.

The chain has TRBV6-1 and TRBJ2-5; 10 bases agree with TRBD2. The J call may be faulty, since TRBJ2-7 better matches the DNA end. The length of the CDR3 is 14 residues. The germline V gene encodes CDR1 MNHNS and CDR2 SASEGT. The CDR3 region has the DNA TGTGCCAGCAGTGTCGAGCGGGGGGGCTACGAGCAGTACTTC. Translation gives CASSVERGGYEQYF.

This chain's CDR3 is CASKTQGVATEAFF. CDR3 in DNA: TGTGCCAGCAAGACACAGGGGGTCGCCACTGAAGCTTTCTTT. The J gene is TRBJ1-1, the V gene TRBV2; 8 bases match TRBD1. The CDR3 runs to 14 residues. Per germline, CDR1 SNHLY and CDR2 FYNNEI. V lost 7 bases and J lost 4; bases outside the gene matches: 8.

As DNA, the CDR3 is TGTGCCAGCAGGTCCACAGGGGAGGCCAATGAAAAACTGTTTTTT. This translates into CASRSTGEANEKLFF. The rearrangement joins TRBV28 to TRBJ1-4, with 7 bases identical to TRBD1. Germline trimming cut 6 bases from V and 5 bases from J; bases unmatched to any gene: 9. Looked up from germline, CDR1 is MDHEN and CDR2 is SYDVKM. This CDR3 has 15 amino acids.

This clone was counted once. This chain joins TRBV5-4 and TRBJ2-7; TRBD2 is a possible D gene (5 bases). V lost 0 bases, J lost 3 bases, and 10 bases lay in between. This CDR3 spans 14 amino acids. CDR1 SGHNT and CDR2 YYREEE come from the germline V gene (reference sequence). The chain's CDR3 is CASSLDWGDYEQYF. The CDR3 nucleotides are TGTGCCAGCAGCTTGGATTGGGGAGACTACGAGCAGTACTTC. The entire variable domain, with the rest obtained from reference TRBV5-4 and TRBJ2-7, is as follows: ETGVTQSPTHLIKTRGQQVTLRCSSQSGHNTVSWYQQALGQGPQFIFQYYREEENGRGNFPPRFSGLQFPNYSSELNVNALELDDSALYLCASSLDWGDYEQYFGPGTRLTVT.

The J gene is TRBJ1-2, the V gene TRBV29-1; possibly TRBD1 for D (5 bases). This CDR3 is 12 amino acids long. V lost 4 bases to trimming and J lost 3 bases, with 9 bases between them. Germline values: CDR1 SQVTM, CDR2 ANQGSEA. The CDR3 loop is CSVVGADYGYTF. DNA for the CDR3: TGCAGCGTTGTTGGGGCGGACTATGGCTACACCTTC.

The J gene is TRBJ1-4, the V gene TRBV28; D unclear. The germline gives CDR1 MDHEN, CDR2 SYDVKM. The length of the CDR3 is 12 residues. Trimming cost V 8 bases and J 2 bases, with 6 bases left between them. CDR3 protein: CASSETNEKLFF. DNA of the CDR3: TGTGCCAGCTCCGAGACTAATGAAAAACTGTTTTTT.

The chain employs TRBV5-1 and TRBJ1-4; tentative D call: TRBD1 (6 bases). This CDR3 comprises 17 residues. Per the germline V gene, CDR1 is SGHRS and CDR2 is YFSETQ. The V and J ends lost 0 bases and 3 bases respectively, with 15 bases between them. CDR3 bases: TGCGCCAGCAGCTTGGGGAGCGGGGGCGTCGCTAATGAAAAACTGTTTTTT. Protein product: CASSLGSGGVANEKLFF.

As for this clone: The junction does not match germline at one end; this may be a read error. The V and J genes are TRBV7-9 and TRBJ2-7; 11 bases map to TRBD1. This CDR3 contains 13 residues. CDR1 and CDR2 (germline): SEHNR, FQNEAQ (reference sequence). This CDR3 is CSSRGQGAYEQYF. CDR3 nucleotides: TGTTCCAGCAGAGGACAGGGGGCGTACGAGCAGTACTTC. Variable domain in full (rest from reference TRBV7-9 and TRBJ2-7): DTGVSQNPRHKITKRGQNVTFRCDPISEHNRLYWYRQTLGQGPEFLTYFQNEAQLEKSRLLSDRFSAERPKGSFSTLEIQRTEQGDSAMYLCSSRGQGAYEQYFGPGTRLTVT.

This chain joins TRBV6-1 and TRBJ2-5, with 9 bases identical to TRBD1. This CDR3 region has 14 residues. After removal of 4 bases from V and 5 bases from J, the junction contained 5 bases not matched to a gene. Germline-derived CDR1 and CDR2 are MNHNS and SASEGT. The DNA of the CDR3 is TGTGCCAGCAGTGCGACAGGGGGATGGGAGACCCAGTACTTC. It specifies CASSATGGWETQYF.

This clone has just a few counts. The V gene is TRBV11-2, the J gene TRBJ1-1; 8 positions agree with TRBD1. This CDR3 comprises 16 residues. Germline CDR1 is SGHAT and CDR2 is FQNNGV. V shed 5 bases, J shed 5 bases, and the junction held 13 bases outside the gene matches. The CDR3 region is CASSLTTGGRGTEAFF. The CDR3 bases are TGTGCCAGCAGCCTCACCACAGGGGGTAGAGGGACTGAAGCTTTCTTT.

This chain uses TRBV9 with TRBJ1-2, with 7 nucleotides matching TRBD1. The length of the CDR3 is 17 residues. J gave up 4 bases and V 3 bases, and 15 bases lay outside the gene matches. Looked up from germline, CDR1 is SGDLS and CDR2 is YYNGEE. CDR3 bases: TGTGCCAGCAGCGCACGGCCGGGACAGCGCGCGTCCTATGGCTACACCTTC. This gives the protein CASSARPGQRASYGYTF.

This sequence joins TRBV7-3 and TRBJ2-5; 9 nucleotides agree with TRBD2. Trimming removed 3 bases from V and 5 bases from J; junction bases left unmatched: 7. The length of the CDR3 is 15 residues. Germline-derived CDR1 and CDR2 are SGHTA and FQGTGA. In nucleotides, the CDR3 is TGTGCCAGCAGCTTCACCGGGACTAGCCTTGAGACCCAGTACTTC. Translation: CASSFTGTSLETQYF.

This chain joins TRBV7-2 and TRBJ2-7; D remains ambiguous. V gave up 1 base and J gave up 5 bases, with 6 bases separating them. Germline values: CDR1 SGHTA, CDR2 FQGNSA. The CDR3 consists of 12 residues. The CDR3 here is CASSLGVHEQYF. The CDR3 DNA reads TGTGCCAGCAGCTTAGGAGTCCACGAGCAGTACTTC.

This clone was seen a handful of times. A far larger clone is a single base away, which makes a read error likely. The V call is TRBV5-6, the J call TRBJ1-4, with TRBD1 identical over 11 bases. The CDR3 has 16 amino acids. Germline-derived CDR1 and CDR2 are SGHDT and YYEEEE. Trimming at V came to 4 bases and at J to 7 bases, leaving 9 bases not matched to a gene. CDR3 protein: CASSQGRGTGGEKLFF. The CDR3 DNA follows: TGTGCCAGCAGCCAAGGAAGGGGGACAGGGGGTGAAAAACTGTTTTTT.

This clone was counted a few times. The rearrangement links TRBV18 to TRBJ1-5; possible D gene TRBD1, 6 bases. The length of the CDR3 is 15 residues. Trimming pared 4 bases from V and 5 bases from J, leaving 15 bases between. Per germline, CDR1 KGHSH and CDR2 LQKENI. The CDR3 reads CASSLLDSNHQPQHF. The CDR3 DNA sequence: TGTGCCAGCTCACTACTGGACAGTAATCATCAGCCCCAGCATTTT.

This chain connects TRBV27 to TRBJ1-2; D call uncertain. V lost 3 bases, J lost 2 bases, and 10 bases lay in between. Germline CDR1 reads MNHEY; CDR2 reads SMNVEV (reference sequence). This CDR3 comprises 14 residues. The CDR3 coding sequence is TGTGCCAGCAGTTTCAGGCAGACCAACTATGGCTACACCTTC. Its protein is CASSFRQTNYGYTF.

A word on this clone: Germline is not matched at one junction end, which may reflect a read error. CDR3 region: CASSIQLGDKQTQYF. The DNA of the CDR3 is TGTGCTAGCAGCATTCAGCTGGGGGACAAACAGACCCAGTACTTC. The chain carries TRBV7-7 and TRBJ2-5; TRBD1 is a possible D gene (6 bases). The germline V gene has CDR1 SSHAT and CDR2 FNYEAQ (reference sequence). CDR3 length: 15 residues.